The entry below describes one T cell receptor (beta chain). Its cognate antigen is unknown. The sample comes from a study of post-analysis software for immune sequencing data. Study details: Both relapsing-remitting and secondary progressive multiple sclerosis featured among the disease courses, as did progressive-relapsing multiple sclerosis.

Study outcomes and limitations: Five TRBV segments were significantly more frequent in patients than in controls. TRBV5-6, TRBV5-1 and TRBV20-1 were among these segments.

The CDR3 is 17 amino acids. Per germline, CDR1 SEHNR and CDR2 FQNEAQ (reference sequence). J gave up 5 bases and V 5 bases, and 11 bases lay outside the gene matches. Researchers reported that TCR beta cDNA libraries carried unique molecular identifiers. One entry per CDR3 protein results from TCRdb running MiXCR on the PCR reads. The sample contains hundreds of thousands of distinct CDR3 sequences, 25% to 30% of which appear only once. Sequences were obtained from blood. The chain couples TRBV7-9 to TRBJ2-3; 12 positions match TRBD1. The TCR originated in a girl aged 10-17 years with multiple sclerosis. The CDR3 DNA reads TGTGCCAGCAGCCCCCCCGGGACAGGGGGCTTCGTAGATACGCAGTATTTT. It specifies CASSPPGTGGFVDTQYF.